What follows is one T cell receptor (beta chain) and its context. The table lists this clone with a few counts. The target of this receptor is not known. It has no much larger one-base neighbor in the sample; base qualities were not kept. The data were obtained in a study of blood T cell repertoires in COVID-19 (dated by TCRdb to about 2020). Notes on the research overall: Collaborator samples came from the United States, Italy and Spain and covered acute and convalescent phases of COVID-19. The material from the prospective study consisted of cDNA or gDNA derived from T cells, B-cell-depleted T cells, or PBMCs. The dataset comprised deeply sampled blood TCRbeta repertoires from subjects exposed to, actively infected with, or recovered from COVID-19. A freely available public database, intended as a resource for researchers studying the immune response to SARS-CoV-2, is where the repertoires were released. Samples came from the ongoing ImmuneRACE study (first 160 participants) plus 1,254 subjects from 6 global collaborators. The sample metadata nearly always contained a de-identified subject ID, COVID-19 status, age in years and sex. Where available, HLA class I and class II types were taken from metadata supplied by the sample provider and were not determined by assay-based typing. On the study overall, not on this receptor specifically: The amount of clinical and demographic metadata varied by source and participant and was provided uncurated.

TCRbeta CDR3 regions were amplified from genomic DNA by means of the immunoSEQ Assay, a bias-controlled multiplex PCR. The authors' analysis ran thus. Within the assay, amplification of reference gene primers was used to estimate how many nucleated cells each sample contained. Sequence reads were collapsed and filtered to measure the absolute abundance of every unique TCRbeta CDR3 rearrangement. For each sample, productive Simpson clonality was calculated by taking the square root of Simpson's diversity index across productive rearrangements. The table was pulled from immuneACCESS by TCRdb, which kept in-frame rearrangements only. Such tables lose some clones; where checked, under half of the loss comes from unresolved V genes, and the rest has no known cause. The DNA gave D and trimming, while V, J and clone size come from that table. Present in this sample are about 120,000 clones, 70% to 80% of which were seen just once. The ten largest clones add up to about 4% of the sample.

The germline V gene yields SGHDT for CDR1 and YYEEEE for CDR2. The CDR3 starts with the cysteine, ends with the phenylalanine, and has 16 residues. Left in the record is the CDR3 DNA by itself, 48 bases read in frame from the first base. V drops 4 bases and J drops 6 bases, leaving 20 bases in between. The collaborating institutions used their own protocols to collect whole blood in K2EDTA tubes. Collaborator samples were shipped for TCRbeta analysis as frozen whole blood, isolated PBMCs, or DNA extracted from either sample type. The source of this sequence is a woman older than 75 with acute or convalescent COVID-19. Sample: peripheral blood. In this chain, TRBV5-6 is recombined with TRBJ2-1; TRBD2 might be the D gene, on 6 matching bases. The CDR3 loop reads CASSRTGASPSNEQFF. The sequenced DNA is TGTGCCAGCAGCCGCACGGGAGCCTCCCCTAGCAATGAGCAGTTCTTC.